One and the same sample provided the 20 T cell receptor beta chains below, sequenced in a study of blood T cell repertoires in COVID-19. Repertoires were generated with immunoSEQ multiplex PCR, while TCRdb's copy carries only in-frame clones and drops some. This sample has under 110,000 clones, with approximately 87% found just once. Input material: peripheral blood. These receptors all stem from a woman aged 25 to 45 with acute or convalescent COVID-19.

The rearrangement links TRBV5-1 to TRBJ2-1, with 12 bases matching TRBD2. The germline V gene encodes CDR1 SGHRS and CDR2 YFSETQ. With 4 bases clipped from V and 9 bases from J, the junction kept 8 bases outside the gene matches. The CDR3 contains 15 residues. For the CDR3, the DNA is TGCGCCAGCAGCCCTCTAGCGGGGGGGCCGAGTGAGCAGTTCTTC. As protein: CASSPLAGGPSEQFF.

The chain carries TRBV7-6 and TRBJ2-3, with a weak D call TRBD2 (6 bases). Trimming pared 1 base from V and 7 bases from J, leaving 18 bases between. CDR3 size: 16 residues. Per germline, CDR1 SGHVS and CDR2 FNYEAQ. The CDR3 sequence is CASSLELGGSSNTQYF. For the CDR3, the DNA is TGTGCCAGCAGCTTAGAGCTCGGGGGAAGTTCAAATACGCAGTATTTT. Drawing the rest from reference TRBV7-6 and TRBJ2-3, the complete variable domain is GAGVSQSPRYKVTKRGQDVALRCDPISGHVSLYWYRQALGQGPEFLTYFNYEAQQDKSGLPNDRFSAERPEGSISTLTIQRTEQRDSAMYRCASSLELGGSSNTQYFGPGTRLTVL.

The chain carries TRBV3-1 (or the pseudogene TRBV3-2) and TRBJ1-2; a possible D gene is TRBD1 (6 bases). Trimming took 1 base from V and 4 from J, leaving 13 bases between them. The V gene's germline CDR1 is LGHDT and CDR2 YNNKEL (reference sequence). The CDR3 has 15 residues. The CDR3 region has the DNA TGTGCCAGCAGCCAAGGACAGGTCGGACTCTATGGCTACACCTTC. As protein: CASSQGQVGLYGYTF.

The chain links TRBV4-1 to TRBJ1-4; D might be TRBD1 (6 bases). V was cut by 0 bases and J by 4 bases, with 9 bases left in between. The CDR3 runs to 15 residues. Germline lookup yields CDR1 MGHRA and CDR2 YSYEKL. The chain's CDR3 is CASSQEGRGNEKLFF. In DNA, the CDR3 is TGCGCCAGCAGCCAAGAAGGCAGGGGTAATGAAAAACTGTTTTTT.

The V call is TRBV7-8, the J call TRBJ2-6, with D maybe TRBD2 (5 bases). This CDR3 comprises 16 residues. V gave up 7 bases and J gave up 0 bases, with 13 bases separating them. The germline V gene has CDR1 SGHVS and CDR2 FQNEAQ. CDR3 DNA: TGTGCCAGCAATGCTGGACGGGGCTCTGGGGCCAACGTCCTGACTTTC. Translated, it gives CASNAGRGSGANVLTF.

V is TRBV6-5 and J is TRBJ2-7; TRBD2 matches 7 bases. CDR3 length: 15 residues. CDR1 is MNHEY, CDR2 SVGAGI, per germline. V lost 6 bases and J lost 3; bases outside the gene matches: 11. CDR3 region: CASRFLAEELYEQYF. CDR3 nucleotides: TGTGCCAGCAGGTTCCTAGCGGAAGAACTCTACGAGCAGTACTTC.

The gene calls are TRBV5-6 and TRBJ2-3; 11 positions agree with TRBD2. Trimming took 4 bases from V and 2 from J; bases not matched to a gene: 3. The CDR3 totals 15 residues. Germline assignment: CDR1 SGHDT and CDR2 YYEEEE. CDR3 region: CASSPLAGVTDTQYF. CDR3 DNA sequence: TGTGCCAGCAGCCCACTAGCGGGGGTCACAGATACGCAGTATTTT.

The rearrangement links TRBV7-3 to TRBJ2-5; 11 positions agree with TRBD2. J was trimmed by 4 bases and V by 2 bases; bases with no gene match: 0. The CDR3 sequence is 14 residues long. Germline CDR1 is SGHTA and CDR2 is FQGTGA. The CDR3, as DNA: TGTGCCAGCAGCTTAGGACTAGCGGGAGAGACCCAGTACTTC. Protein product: CASSLGLAGETQYF.

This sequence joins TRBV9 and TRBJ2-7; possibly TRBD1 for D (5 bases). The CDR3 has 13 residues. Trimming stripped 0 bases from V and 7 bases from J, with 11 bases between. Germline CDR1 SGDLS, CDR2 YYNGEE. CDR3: CASSVGRVGEQYF. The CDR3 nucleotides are TGTGCCAGCAGCGTAGGCAGGGTGGGGGAGCAGTACTTC.

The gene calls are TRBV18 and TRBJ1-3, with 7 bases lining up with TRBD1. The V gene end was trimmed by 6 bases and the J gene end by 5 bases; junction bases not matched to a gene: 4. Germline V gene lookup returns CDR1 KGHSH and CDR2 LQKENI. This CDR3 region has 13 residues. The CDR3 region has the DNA TGTGCCAGCTCCGGGACAGATCGAAACACCATATATTTT. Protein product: CASSGTDRNTIYF.

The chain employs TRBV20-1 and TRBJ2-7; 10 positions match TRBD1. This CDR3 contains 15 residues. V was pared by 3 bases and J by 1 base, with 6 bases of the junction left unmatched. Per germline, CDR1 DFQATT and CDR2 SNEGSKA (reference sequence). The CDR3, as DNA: TGCAGTGCTAGTTCCGGGACAGGGGCTTCCTACGAGCAGTACTTC. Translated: CSASSGTGASYEQYF.

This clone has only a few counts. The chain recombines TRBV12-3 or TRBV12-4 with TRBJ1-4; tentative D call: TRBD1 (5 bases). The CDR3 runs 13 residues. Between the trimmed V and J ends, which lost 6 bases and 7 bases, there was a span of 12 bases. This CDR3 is CASRWGDGEKLFF. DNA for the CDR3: TGTGCCAGCAGGTGGGGGGATGGTGAAAAACTGTTTTTT.

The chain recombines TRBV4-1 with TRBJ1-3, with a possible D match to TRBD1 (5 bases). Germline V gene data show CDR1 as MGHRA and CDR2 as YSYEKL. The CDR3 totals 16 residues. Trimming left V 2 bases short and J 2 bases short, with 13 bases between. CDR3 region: CASSQFGLGPGNTIYF. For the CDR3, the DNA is TGCGCCAGCAGCCAATTCGGTCTGGGGCCTGGAAACACCATATATTTT.

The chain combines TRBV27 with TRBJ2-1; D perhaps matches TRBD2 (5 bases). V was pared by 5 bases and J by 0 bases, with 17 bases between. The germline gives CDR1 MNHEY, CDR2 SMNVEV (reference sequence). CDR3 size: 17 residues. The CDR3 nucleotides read TGTGCCAGCAGTCCCCCCGTCACCGCGGGCTCCTACAATGAGCAGTTCTTC. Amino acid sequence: CASSPPVTAGSYNEQFF.

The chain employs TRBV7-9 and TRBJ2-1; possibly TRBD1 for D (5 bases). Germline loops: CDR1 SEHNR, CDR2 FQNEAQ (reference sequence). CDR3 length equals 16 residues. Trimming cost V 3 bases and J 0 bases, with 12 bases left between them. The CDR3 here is CASSLGGAVSYNEQFF. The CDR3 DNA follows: TGTGCCAGCAGCTTGGGTGGGGCCGTCTCCTACAATGAGCAGTTCTTC. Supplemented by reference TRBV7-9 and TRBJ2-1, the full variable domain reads DTGVSQNPRHKITKRGQNVTFRCDPISEHNRLYWYRQTLGQGPEFLTYFQNEAQLEKSRLLSDRFSAERPKGSFSTLEIQRTEQGDSAMYLCASSLGGAVSYNEQFFGPGTRLTVL.

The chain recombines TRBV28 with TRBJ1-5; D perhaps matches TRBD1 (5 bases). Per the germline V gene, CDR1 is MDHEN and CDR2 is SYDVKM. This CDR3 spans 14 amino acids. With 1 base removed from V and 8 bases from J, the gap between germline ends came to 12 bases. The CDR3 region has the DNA TGTGCCAGCAGTTTATCCCCCAGGGTCAAGCCCCAGCATTTT. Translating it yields CASSLSPRVKPQHF.

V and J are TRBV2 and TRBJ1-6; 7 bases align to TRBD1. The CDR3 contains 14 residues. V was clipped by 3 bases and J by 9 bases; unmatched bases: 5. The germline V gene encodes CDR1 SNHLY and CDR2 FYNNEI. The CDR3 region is CASSDPTGFSPLHF. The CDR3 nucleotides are TGTGCCAGCAGTGATCCGACAGGGTTTTCACCCCTCCACTTT. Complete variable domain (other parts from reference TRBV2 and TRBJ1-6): EPEVTQTPSHQVTQMGQEVILRCVPISNHLYFYWYRQILGQKVEFLVSFYNNEISEKSEIFDDQFSVERPDGSNFTLKIRSTKLEDSAMYFCASSDPTGFSPLHFGNGTRLTVT.

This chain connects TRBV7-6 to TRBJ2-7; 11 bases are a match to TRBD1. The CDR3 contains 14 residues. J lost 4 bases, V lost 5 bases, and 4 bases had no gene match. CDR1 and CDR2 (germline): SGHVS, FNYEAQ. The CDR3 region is CASSAGTGGYEQYF. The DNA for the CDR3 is TGTGCCAGCAGCGCGGGGACAGGGGGATACGAGCAGTACTTC.

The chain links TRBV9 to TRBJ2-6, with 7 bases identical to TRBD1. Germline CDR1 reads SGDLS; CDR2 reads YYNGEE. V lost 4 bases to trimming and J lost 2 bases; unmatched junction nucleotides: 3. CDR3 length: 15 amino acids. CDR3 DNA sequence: TGTGCCAGCAGCACAACAGGGGCTGGGGCCAACGTCCTGACTTTC. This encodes CASSTTGAGANVLTF.

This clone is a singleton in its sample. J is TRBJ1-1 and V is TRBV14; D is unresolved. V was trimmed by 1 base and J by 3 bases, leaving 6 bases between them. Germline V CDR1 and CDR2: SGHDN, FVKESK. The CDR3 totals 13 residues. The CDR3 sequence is CASSQGRYTEAFF. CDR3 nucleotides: TGTGCCAGCAGCCAAGGCAGGTACACTGAAGCTTTCTTT.